This TCR beta chain derives from a study of blood T cell repertoires in COVID-19. The data were produced by immunoSEQ multiplex PCR, yet TCRdb's version contains in-frame clones alone and is incomplete. The sample lists 190,000 or so clones; roughly nine tenths were seen once. This clone has just one count. Trimming took 4 bases from V and 7 from J; bases not matched to a gene: 9. This CDR3 has 15 residues. Germline V lookup: CDR1 LNHDA, CDR2 SQIVND (reference sequence). This receptor was identified in a woman aged 70 to 79 with acute or convalescent COVID-19. The specimen was peripheral blood. V and J are TRBV19 and TRBJ1-5, with 8 bases fitting TRBD1. CDR3: CASSTPTGGFQPQHF. The CDR3 DNA follows: TGTGCCAGTAGTACCCCAACAGGGGGTTTCCAGCCCCAGCATTTT.